What follows are 27 T cell receptor beta chains derived from one specimen sequenced in a study of monozygotic twins with inflammatory bowel disease. TCRdb re-called the 5' RACE reads; every CDR3 protein appears as one record, without DNA. The sample holds more than 110,000 distinct CDR3 sequences. The sample consisted of blood. The receptors stem from a human donor with ulcerative colitis or Crohn's disease, or a healthy co-twin of an affected twin (not recorded which).

This chain uses TRBV3-1 with TRBJ1-6. CDR3 length: 16 amino acids. Germline CDR1 reads LGHDT; CDR2 reads YNNKEL (reference sequence). CDR3 protein: CASSQDVRQINSPLHF.

The V and J genes are TRBV27 and TRBJ1-5; the TCRdb D gene call, TRBD1, has no DNA to confirm it. The CDR3 totals 15 residues. Germline CDR1 reads MNHEY; CDR2 reads SMNVEV (reference sequence). The CDR3 spells CASSLSTGLGQPQHF.

The chain couples TRBV7-9 to TRBJ2-1; TCRdb lists TRBD1, though no DNA is available to test this call. Germline assignment: CDR1 SEHNR and CDR2 FQNEAQ (reference sequence). The CDR3 is made up of 15 amino acids. This CDR3 is CASSLRNRDTNEQFF. The whole variable domain, filled in from reference TRBV7-9 and TRBJ2-1, reads DTGVSQNPRHKITKRGQNVTFRCDPISEHNRLYWYRQTLGQGPEFLTYFQNEAQLEKSRLLSDRFSAERPKGSFSTLEIQRTEQGDSAMYLCASSLRNRDTNEQFFGPGTRLTVL.

The chain carries TRBV5-4 and TRBJ2-5; the D call from TCRdb, TRBD1, cannot be confirmed without DNA. In germline, CDR1 is SGHNT, CDR2 YYREEE (reference sequence). The CDR3 runs 14 residues. The chain's CDR3 is CASSSRGGEETQYF.

The rearrangement uses TRBV19 and TRBJ2-1; TCRdb gives TRBD2 as the D gene, but with no DNA this cannot be confirmed. This CDR3 region has 16 residues. Germline V CDR1 and CDR2: LNHDA, SQIVND (reference sequence). This chain's CDR3 is CASREAGWPTYNEQFF.

The chain couples TRBV6-2 or TRBV6-3 to TRBJ1-5; TCRdb reports TRBD1, a call that lacks DNA to check it against. The CDR3 has 16 residues. CDR1 is MNHEY and CDR2 is SVGEGT in the germline V gene. CDR3 protein: CASRGGTVRLYQPQHF.

This chain joins TRBV2 and TRBJ2-7; TCRdb reports TRBD1, a call that lacks DNA to check it against. The CDR3 length is 14 residues. Germline assignment: CDR1 SNHLY and CDR2 FYNNEI. CDR3 in amino acids: CASKEGQGAREQYF.

The chain's CDR3 is CAWSGGADNEKLFF. The chain has TRBV30 and TRBJ1-4; TCRdb picks TRBD1, but there is no DNA to check that call. This CDR3 comprises 14 residues. CDR1 and CDR2 from the germline V gene are GTSNPN and SVGIG (reference sequence).

The chain combines TRBV6-5 with TRBJ1-1; TCRdb returns TRBD1, unconfirmable since there is no DNA. Germline loops: CDR1 MNHEY, CDR2 SVGAGI. This CDR3 is 13 amino acids long. The CDR3 loop reads CASTRGGNTEAFF.

V usage is TRBV11-2 and J usage is TRBJ2-5; TCRdb calls TRBD2, which cannot be checked without DNA. The CDR3 is 15 amino acids. Germline V CDR1 and CDR2: SGHAT, FQNNGV. The CDR3 here is CASSLERAPGETQYF. Based on the CDR3 plus reference TRBV11-2 and TRBJ2-5, the full variable domain is EAGVAQSPRYKIIEKRQSVAFWCNPISGHATLYWYQQILGQGPKLLIQFQNNGVVDDSQLPKDRFSAERLKGVDSTLKIQPAKLEDSAVYLCASSLERAPGETQYFGPGTRLLVL.

The chain is built from TRBV3-1 and TRBJ1-2. CDR3 size: 14 residues. Germline assignment: CDR1 LGHDT and CDR2 YNNKEL (reference sequence). CDR3: CASSRSSGTDGYTF.

The CDR3 reads CASSLAGAGTEAFF. J is TRBJ1-1 and V is TRBV7-8; checking the TCRdb D call of TRBD1 is not possible without DNA. Germline V gene data show CDR1 as SGHVS and CDR2 as FQNEAQ. The CDR3 totals 14 residues.

The V gene is TRBV29-1, the J gene TRBJ2-2. Germline V gene lookup returns CDR1 SQVTM and CDR2 ANQGSEA. This CDR3 region has 13 residues. CDR3 sequence: CSVVKPAAGELFF.

The genes are TRBV29-1 and TRBJ1-2; no DNA is available, so the TRBD1 call from TCRdb remains unchecked. The CDR3 runs 15 residues. Germline V gives CDR1 SQVTM, CDR2 ANQGSEA. CDR3 region: CSPGKGNRANYGYTF.

V usage is TRBV12-3 or TRBV12-4 and J usage is TRBJ2-1; the D call from TCRdb, TRBD2, cannot be confirmed without DNA. The CDR3 runs 13 residues. The CDR3 loop is CASSSRTRGEQFF.

The J gene is TRBJ2-2, the V gene TRBV20-1; TCRdb's D call, TRBD1, is unchecked because there is no DNA. Germline loops: CDR1 DFQATT, CDR2 SNEGSKA (reference sequence). This CDR3 region has 14 residues. The CDR3 region is CSARGTVNTGELFF.

This rearrangement joins TRBV11-2 to TRBJ1-1; TCRdb lists TRBD1, though no DNA is available to test this call. Germline lookup yields CDR1 SGHAT and CDR2 FQNNGV. This CDR3 is 15 amino acids long. The CDR3 here is CASSLILGGKTEAFF.

V usage is TRBV5-4 and J usage is TRBJ1-3; as DNA is missing, the TRBD1 call by TCRdb cannot be tested. The germline V gene has CDR1 SGHNT and CDR2 YYREEE (reference sequence). This CDR3 comprises 15 residues. The CDR3 loop is CASSPQGGFGNTIYF.

The V gene is TRBV11-2, the J gene TRBJ1-6; the TCRdb D gene call, TRBD1, has no DNA to confirm it. The CDR3 loop spans 16 amino acids. Germline-derived CDR1 and CDR2 are SGHAT and FQNNGV. The CDR3 is CASSLGLGGGGSPLHF.

The chain uses TRBV28 and TRBJ1-6; TCRdb picks TRBD1, but there is no DNA to check that call. There are 19 residues in the CDR3. CDR1 is MDHEN, CDR2 SYDVKM, per germline. CDR3 protein: CASTSFGTGGASYNSPLHF.

This chain connects TRBV12-3 or TRBV12-4 to TRBJ2-2; TCRdb names TRBD2, which stays unverified in the absence of DNA. The CDR3 length is 18 residues. The CDR3 sequence: CASSRGLAGGVNTGELFF.

CDR3 sequence: CASSPLTRNNEQFF. The chain recombines TRBV5-4 with TRBJ2-1. The CDR3 runs to 14 residues. The germline V gene encodes CDR1 SGHNT and CDR2 YYREEE (reference sequence).

The chain uses TRBV14 and TRBJ2-3; TCRdb's D gene call, TRBD2, goes unchecked for lack of DNA. The CDR3 runs 15 residues. Germline V gene sequence: CDR1 SGHDN, CDR2 FVKESK. CDR3 residues: CASSLDGAPTDTQYF.

The chain couples TRBV27 to TRBJ1-2; lacking DNA, the TRBD1 call made by TCRdb goes unchecked. The CDR3 sequence is 14 residues long. Germline V CDR1 and CDR2: MNHEY, SMNVEV (reference sequence). This CDR3 is CASRVTGDRDGYTF.

The rearrangement links TRBV5-6 to TRBJ2-1; no DNA is available, so the TRBD2 call from TCRdb remains unchecked. Germline-derived CDR1 and CDR2 are SGHDT and YYEEEE. The CDR3 is 15 residues long. This chain's CDR3 is CASSSFGRTYNEQFF.

This chain joins TRBV5-4 and TRBJ1-2; TCRdb lists TRBD1, though no DNA is available to test this call. The CDR3 is 15 residues long. Germline assignment: CDR1 SGHNT and CDR2 YYREEE (reference sequence). CDR3 region: CASSMDLWGDYGYTF.

The chain employs TRBV10-3 and TRBJ2-2; the TRBD2 assignment by TCRdb is unverifiable without DNA. The CDR3 loop spans 16 amino acids. The germline V gene encodes CDR1 ENHRY and CDR2 SYGVKD. This CDR3 is CAISESGLAGTGELFF.